This T cell receptor (beta chain) emerged from a study of cytomegalovirus exposure and HLA in healthy donors. Overall study results and limits: The study recorded about 150 TCR beta chains that were cytomegalovirus-associated. As a later analysis revealed, most CMV-associated TCR beta chains appeared HLA-restricted. Clonal expansion was found to be greater in HLA-associated TCR beta chains than in equally common others in a later analysis.

Primers for the PCR totalled 60 Vbeta and 13 Jbeta. Libraries were prepared by immunoSEQ multiplex PCR; TCRdb keeps only in-frame clonotypes and omits some of them. This sample has about 200,000 clones; less than 90% occur once, and the top ten carry roughly 0.34%. V trimming: 3 bases; J trimming: 3 bases; junction bases outside the gene matches: 12. The CDR3 length is 18 residues. Germline CDR1 reads SGHVS; CDR2 reads FNYEAQ. Details on this clone: Antigen: not known.

This sequence was found in a woman aged 25 to 39 in good health and CMV-seronegative. The gene calls are TRBV7-6 and TRBJ2-1, with TRBD2 matching over 9 bases. Sequencing used PBMCs. The DNA for the CDR3 is TGTGCCAGCAGCTTCGGCCGTTTTAGCGGGGGAAACTACAATGAGCAGTTCTTC. Protein product: CASSFGRFSGGNYNEQFF. Based on the CDR3 plus reference TRBV7-6 and TRBJ2-1, the full variable domain is GAGVSQSPRYKVTKRGQDVALRCDPISGHVSLYWYRQALGQGPEFLTYFNYEAQQDKSGLPNDRFSAERPEGSISTLTIQRTEQRDSAMYRCASSFGRFSGGNYNEQFFGPGTRLTVL.